This T cell receptor beta chain was recorded in a study of beta chain features in type 1 diabetes. General study points: Across all four CD4+ subsets, people with type 1 diabetes showed modestly shorter TCRB CDR3s.

This clone was observed a handful of times. The antigen remains undetermined. Expressed TCRB transcripts were sequenced because the entire RNA isolate underwent reverse transcription. Only in-frame clones appear in the TCRdb table, and some are missing; sequencing was by immunoSEQ multiplex PCR. The table lists about 190,000 clones, about 7.9% of them singletons. The TCR originated in a man younger than 35 with type 1 diabetes. Sequencing was done on a sample of central memory CD4+ T cells from blood.

The CDR3 nucleotides read TGTGCCAGCAGCTTAAATTCCTTATACAATGAGCAGTTCTTC. This encodes CASSLNSLYNEQFF. The rearrangement uses TRBV7-9 and TRBJ2-1; D uncertain. V dropped 2 bases and J dropped 4 bases, with 9 bases sitting between them. This CDR3 contains 14 residues. Germline V gene data show CDR1 as SEHNR and CDR2 as FQNEAQ (reference sequence). Full variable domain (outside the CDR3, taken from reference TRBV7-9 and TRBJ2-1): DTGVSQNPRHKITKRGQNVTFRCDPISEHNRLYWYRQTLGQGPEFLTYFQNEAQLEKSRLLSDRFSAERPKGSFSTLEIQRTEQGDSAMYLCASSLNSLYNEQFFGPGTRLTVL.